These 9 T cell receptor beta chains originate from one sample sequenced in a study of blood T cell repertoires in COVID-19 (dated by TCRdb to the early 2020s). Libraries were constructed by the immunoSEQ multiplex PCR assay. Not all clones reach the TCRdb copy of this immuneACCESS table, which keeps in-frame sequences only. Checked studies attribute under half of the gap to unresolved V genes and leave the rest unexplained. Present in this sample are 110,000 to 150,000 clones, 75% to 85% of which were seen just once. The top ten constitute around 3.7% of the sample. The sequencing input was peripheral blood. These receptors were taken from a man in his sixties or seventies who had recovered from COVID-19.

The rearrangement uses TRBV2 and TRBJ1-4; D not resolved. The V and J ends lost 7 bases and 4 bases respectively, with 10 bases between them. The CDR3 extends over 13 amino acids. Germline CDR1 and CDR2: SNHLY and FYNNEI. This CDR3 is CASTDGLNEKLFF. The DNA of the CDR3 is TGTGCCAGCACGGACGGACTTAATGAAAAACTGTTTTTT.

The gene calls are TRBV6-5 and TRBJ1-5; no clear D. Per germline, CDR1 MNHEY and CDR2 SVGAGI. CDR3 length: 15 residues. With 5 bases removed from V and 0 bases from J, the gap between germline ends came to 11 bases. The CDR3 DNA is TGTGCCAGCAGTCCCACAGTTTATAGCAATCAGCCCCAGCATTTT. Its protein is CASSPTVYSNQPQHF.

This clone was recorded only once. The CDR3, as DNA: TGTGCCAGCAGCTTAAGGACAGGGGCACTGAACACTGAAGCTTTCTTT. This sequence encodes CASSLRTGALNTEAFF. The chain joins TRBV7-8 to TRBJ1-1; 9 bases are a match to TRBD1. Germline values: CDR1 SGHVS, CDR2 FQNEAQ. This CDR3 spans 16 amino acids. After removal of 2 bases from V and 0 bases from J, the junction contained 4 bases not matched to a gene. The complete variable domain, with remaining parts taken from reference TRBV7-8 and TRBJ1-1, reads GAGVSQSPRYKVAKRGQDVALRCDPISGHVSLFWYQQALGQGPEFLTYFQNEAQLDKSGLPSDRFFAERPEGSVSTLKIQRTQQEDSAVYLCASSLRTGALNTEAFFGQGTRLTVV.

The chain links TRBV19 to TRBJ1-2; the match to TRBD1 covers 7 bases. J gave up 5 bases and V 5 bases, and 8 bases lay outside the gene matches. This CDR3 contains 14 residues. The germline CDR1 and CDR2 sequences are LNHDA and SQIVND (reference sequence). CDR3 coding DNA: TGTGCCAGTAGTGGTCTGCAGGGGGATTATGGCTACACCTTC. This encodes CASSGLQGDYGYTF.

The rearrangement links TRBV9 to TRBJ2-5, with 9 nucleotides matching TRBD1. The CDR3 length is 16 residues. The trim removed 4 bases at V and 4 bases at J, leaving 11 bases unmatched. CDR1 SGDLS and CDR2 YYNGEE come from the germline V gene. CDR3 sequence: CASSPYPGQGAETQYF. As DNA, the CDR3 is TGTGCCAGCAGCCCCTATCCGGGACAGGGAGCAGAGACCCAGTACTTC.

V is TRBV5-3 and J is TRBJ2-1; 7 positions match TRBD2. TRBV5-3 has ORF status, its function being uncertain. V dropped 3 bases and J dropped 3; count of bases not matched to a gene: 6. CDR3 length equals 15 residues. The CDR3 spells CARSWLPGGYNEQFF. The CDR3 nucleotides read TGTGCCAGAAGCTGGCTACCGGGAGGCTACAATGAGCAGTTCTTC.

The chain has TRBV12-5 and TRBJ2-5, with 8 bases fitting TRBD1. The germline gives CDR1 LGHNT, CDR2 FRNRAP. Trimming at V came to 4 bases and at J to 2 bases, leaving 3 bases not matched to a gene. The CDR3 length is 14 residues. The CDR3 loop reads CASGSDREQETQYF. The CDR3 nucleotides are TGTGCTAGTGGTTCGGACAGGGAACAAGAGACCCAGTACTTC.

This clone was recorded at least ten times. The rearrangement uses TRBV9 and TRBJ1-2, with TRBD1 matching over 11 bases. After removal of 4 bases from V and 2 bases from J, the junction contained 4 bases not matched to a gene. The CDR3 length is 15 residues. Germline-derived CDR1 and CDR2 are SGDLS and YYNGEE. The CDR3 DNA follows: TGTGCCAGCAGCCTCGGGGACAGGGGGAACTATGGCTACACCTTC. Residues: CASSLGDRGNYGYTF. Supplemented by reference TRBV9 and TRBJ1-2, the full variable domain reads DSGVTQTPKHLITATGQRVTLRCSPRSGDLSVYWYQQSLDQGLQFLIQYYNGEERAKGNILERFSAQQFPDLHSELNLSSLELGDSALYFCASSLGDRGNYGYTFGSGTRLTVV.

The chain is built from TRBV7-9 and TRBJ2-7, with D maybe TRBD1 (6 bases). The ends were cut back, 1 base at V and 5 bases at J, with 12 bases in the middle. The CDR3 contains 14 residues. From germline, CDR1 is SEHNR and CDR2 FQNEAQ (reference sequence). As DNA, the CDR3 is TGTGCCAGCAGCTTAGATCCCAGGGGCGACGAGCAGTACTTC. It encodes CASSLDPRGDEQYF.